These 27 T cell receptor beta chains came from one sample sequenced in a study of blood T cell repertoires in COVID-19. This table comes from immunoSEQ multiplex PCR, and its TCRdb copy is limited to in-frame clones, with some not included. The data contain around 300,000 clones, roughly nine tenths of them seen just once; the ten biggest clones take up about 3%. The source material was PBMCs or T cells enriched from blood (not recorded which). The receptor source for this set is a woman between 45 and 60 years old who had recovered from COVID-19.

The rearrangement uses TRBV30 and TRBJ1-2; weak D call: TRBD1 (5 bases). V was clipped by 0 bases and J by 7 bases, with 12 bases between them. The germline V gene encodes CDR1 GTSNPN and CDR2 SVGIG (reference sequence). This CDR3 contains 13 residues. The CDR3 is CAWSVQGTRGYTF. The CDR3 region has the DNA TGTGCCTGGAGTGTTCAGGGAACACGTGGCTACACCTTC. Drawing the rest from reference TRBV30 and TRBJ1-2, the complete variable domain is SQTIHQWPATLVQPVGSPLSLECTVEGTSNPNLYWYRQAAGRGLQLLFYSVGIGQISSEVPQNLSASRPQDRQFILSSKKLLLSDSGFYLCAWSVQGTRGYTFGSGTRLTVV.

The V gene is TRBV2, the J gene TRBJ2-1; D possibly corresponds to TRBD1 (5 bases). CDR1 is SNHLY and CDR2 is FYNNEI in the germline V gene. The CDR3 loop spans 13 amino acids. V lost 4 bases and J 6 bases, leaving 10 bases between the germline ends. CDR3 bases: TGTGCCAGCAGTGGGGCTAGGGGCAATGAGCAGTTCTTC. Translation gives CASSGARGNEQFF.

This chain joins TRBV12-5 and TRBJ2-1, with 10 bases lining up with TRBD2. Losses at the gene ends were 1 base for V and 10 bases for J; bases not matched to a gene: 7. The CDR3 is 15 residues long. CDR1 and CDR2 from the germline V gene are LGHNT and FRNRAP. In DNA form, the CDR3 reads TGTGCTAGTGGTTTGGCCCTAGCGGGGGCTTTAGAGCAGTTCTTC. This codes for CASGLALAGALEQFF.

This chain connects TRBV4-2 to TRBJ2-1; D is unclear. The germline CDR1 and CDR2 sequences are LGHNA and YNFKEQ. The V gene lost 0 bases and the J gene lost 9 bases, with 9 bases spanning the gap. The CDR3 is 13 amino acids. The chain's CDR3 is CASSQETRGEQFF. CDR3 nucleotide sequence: TGTGCCAGCAGCCAAGAAACTCGCGGTGAGCAGTTCTTC.

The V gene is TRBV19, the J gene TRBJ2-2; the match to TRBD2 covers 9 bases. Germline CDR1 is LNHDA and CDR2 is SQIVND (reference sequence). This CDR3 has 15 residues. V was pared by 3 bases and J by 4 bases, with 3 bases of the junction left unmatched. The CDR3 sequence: CASSILAGTTGELFF. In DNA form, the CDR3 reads TGTGCCAGTAGTATTCTAGCGGGAACCACCGGGGAGCTGTTTTTT.

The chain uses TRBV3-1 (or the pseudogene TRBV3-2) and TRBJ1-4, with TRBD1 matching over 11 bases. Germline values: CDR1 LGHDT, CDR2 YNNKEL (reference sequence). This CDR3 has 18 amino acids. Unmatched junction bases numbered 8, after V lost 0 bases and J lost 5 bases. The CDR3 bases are TGTGCCAGCAGCCAAGATCCTTTAGGGACAGGGGGAAATGAAAAACTGTTTTTT. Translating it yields CASSQDPLGTGGNEKLFF.

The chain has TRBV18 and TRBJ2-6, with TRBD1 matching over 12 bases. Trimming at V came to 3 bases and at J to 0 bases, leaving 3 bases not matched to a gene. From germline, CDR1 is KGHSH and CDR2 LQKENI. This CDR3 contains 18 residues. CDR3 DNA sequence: TGTGCCAGCTCACCTCCGGGACAGGGGGCCTCTGGGGCCAACGTCCTGACTTTC. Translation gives CASSPPGQGASGANVLTF.

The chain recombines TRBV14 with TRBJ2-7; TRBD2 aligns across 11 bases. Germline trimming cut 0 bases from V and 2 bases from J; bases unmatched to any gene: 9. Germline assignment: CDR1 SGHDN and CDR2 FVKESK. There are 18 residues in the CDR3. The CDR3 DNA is TGTGCCAGCAGCCAAGAACGGGTACTAGCGGGAGTCCCCTACGAGCAGTACTTC. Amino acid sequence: CASSQERVLAGVPYEQYF.

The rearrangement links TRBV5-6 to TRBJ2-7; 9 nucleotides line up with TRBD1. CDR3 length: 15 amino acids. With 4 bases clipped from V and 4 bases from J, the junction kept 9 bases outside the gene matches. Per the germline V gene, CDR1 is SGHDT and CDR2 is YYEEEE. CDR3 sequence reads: CASSPTGTGFYEQYF. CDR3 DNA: TGTGCCAGCAGCCCGACCGGGACAGGGTTTTACGAGCAGTACTTC.

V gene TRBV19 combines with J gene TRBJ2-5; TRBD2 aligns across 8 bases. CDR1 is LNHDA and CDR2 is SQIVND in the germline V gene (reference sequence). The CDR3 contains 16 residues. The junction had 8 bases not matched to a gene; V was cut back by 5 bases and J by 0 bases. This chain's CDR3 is CASSPRGAGDQETQYF. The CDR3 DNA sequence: TGTGCCAGTAGTCCCCGCGGAGCGGGAGACCAAGAGACCCAGTACTTC.

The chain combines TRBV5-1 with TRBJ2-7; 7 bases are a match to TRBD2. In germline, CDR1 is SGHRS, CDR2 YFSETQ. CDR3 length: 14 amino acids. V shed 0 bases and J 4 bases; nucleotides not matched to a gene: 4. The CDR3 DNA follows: TGCGCCAGCAGCTTGGGGCTAGCGGAGTACGAGCAGTACTTC. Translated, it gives CASSLGLAEYEQYF.

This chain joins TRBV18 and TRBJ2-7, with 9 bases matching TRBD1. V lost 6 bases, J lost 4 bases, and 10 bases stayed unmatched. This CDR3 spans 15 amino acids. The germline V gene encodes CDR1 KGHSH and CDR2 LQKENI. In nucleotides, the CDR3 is TGTGCCAGCTCCCCGCAAGACAGGGGGGGATACGAGCAGTACTTC. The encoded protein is CASSPQDRGGYEQYF. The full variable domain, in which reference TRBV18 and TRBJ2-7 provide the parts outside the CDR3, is NAGVMQNPRHLVRRRGQEARLRCSPMKGHSHVYWYRQLPEEGLKFMVYLQKENIIDESGMPKERFSAEFPKEGPSILRIQQVVRGDSAAYFCASSPQDRGGYEQYFGPGTRLTVT.

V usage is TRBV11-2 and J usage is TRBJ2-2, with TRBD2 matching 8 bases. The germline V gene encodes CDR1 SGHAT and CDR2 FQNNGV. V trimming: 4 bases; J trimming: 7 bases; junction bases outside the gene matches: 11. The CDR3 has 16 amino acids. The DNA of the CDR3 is TGTGCCAGCAGCTCACCGGGACTAGTCCCTATCGGGGAGCTGTTTTTT. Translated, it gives CASSSPGLVPIGELFF. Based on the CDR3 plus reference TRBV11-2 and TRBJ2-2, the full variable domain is EAGVAQSPRYKIIEKRQSVAFWCNPISGHATLYWYQQILGQGPKLLIQFQNNGVVDDSQLPKDRFSAERLKGVDSTLKIQPAKLEDSAVYLCASSSPGLVPIGELFFGEGSRLTVL.

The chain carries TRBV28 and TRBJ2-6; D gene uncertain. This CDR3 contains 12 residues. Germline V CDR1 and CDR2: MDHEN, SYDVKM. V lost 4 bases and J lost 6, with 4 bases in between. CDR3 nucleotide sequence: TGTGCCAGCAGTTCAGAGGCCAACGTCCTGACTTTC. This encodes CASSSEANVLTF.

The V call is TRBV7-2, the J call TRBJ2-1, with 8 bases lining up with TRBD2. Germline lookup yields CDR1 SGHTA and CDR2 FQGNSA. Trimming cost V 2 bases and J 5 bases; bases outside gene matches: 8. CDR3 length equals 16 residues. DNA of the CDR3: TGTGCCAGCAGCTTATTGGCTTTAGCGGGAAACAATGAGCAGTTCTTC. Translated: CASSLLALAGNNEQFF.

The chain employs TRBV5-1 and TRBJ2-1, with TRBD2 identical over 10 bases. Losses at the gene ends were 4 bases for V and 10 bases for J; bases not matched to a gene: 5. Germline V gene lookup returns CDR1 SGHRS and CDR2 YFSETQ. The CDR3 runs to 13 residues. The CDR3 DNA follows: TGCGCCAGCAGCCTGCTAGCGGGAGACGAGCAGTTCTTC. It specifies CASSLLAGDEQFF.

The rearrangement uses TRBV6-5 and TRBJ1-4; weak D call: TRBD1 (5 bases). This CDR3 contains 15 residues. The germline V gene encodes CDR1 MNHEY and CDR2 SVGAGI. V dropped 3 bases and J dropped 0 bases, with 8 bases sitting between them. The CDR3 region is CASSYEGATNEKLFF. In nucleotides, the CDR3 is TGTGCCAGCAGTTATGAAGGGGCAACTAATGAAAAACTGTTTTTT.

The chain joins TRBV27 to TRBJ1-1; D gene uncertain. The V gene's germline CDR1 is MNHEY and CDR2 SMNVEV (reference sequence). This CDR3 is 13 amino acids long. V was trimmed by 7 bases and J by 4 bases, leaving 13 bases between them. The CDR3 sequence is CASKPPGSTEAFF. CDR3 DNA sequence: TGTGCCAGCAAACCCCCCGGGTCCACTGAAGCTTTCTTT.

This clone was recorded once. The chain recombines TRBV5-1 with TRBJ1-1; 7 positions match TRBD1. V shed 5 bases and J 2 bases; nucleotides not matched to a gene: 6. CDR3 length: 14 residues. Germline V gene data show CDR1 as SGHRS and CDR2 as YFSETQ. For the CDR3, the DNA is TGCGCCAGCAGTTCCACAGGGGCAAACACTGAAGCTTTCTTT. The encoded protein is CASSSTGANTEAFF.

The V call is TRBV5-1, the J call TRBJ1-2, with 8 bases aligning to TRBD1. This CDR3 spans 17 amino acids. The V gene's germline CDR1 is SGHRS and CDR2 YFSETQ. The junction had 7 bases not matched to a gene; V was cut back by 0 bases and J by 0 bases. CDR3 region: CASSLGARGRANYGYTF. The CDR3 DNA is TGCGCCAGCAGCTTGGGGGCCAGGGGGCGAGCTAACTATGGCTACACCTTC.

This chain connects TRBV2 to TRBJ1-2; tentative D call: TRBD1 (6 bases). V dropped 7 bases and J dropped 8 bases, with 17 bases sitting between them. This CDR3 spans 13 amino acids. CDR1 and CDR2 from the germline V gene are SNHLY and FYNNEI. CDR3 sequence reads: CASTLIQGSGYTF. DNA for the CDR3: TGTGCCAGCACATTGATCCAGGGGAGCGGCTACACCTTC.

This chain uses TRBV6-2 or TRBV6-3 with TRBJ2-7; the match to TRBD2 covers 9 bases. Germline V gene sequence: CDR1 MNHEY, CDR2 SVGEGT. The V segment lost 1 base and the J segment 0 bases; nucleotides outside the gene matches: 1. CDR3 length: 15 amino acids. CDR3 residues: CASSYFSGGSYEQYF. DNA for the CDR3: TGTGCCAGCAGTTACTTTAGCGGGGGCTCCTACGAGCAGTACTTC.

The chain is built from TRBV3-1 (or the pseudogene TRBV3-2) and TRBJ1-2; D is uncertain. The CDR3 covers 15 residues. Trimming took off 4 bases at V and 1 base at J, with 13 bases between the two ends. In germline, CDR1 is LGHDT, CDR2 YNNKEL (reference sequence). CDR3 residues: CASSPPNSINYGYTF. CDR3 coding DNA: TGTGCCAGCAGCCCCCCCAACAGCATTAACTATGGCTACACCTTC.

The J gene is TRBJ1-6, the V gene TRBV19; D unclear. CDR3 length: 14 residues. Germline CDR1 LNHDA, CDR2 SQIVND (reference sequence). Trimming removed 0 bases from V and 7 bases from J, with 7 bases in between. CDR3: CASSIEQRNSPLHF. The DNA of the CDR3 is TGTGCCAGTAGTATAGAACAGAGAAATTCACCCCTCCACTTT. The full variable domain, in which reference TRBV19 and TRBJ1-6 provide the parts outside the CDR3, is DGGITQSPKYLFRKEGQNVTLSCEQNLNHDAMYWYRQDPGQGLRLIYYSQIVNDFQKGDIAEGYSVSREKKESFPLTVTSAQKNPTAFYLCASSIEQRNSPLHFGNGTRLTVT.

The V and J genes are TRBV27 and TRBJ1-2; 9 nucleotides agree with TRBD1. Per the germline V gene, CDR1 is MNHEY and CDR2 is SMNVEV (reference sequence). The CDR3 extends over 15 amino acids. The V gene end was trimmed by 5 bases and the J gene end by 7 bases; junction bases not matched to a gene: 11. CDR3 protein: CASSGQGRGVSGYTF. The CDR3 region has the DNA TGTGCCAGCAGTGGACAGGGGCGAGGAGTGAGTGGCTACACCTTC.

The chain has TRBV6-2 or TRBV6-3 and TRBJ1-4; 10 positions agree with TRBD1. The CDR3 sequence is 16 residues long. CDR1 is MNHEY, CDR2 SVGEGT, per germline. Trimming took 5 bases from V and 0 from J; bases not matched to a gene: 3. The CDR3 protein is CASSPGTGATNEKLFF. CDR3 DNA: TGTGCCAGCAGTCCCGGGACAGGGGCAACTAATGAAAAACTGTTTTTT.

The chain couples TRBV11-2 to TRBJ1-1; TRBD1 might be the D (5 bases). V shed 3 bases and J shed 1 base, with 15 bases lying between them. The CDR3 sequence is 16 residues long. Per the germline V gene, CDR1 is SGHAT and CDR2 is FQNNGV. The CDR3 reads CASSFPSGLGNTEAFF. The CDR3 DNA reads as TGTGCCAGCAGCTTCCCCTCAGGGCTTGGGAACACTGAAGCTTTCTTT. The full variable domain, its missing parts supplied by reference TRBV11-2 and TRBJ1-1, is EAGVAQSPRYKIIEKRQSVAFWCNPISGHATLYWYQQILGQGPKLLIQFQNNGVVDDSQLPKDRFSAERLKGVDSTLKIQPAKLEDSAVYLCASSFPSGLGNTEAFFGQGTRLTVV.